The 32 T cell receptor beta chains below all came from one sample that was sequenced in a study of blood T cell repertoires in COVID-19. Clones were read by immunoSEQ multiplex PCR, and TCRdb kept only the in-frame ones, dropping some. The sample lists 230,000 or so clones; 83% were seen once. The sample consisted of peripheral blood. The receptors originated from a man aged 35 to 55 with active or convalescent COVID-19.

The V and J genes are TRBV12-3 or TRBV12-4 and TRBJ1-1; D is unresolved. Deletions cut 7 bases from V and 5 bases from J, with 8 bases between. The CDR3 runs 11 residues. DNA of the CDR3: TGTGCCAGCACCCGGAGGACTGAAGCTTTCTTT. It yields the protein CASTRRTEAFF.

The sample holds one count of this clone. The V call is TRBV2, the J call TRBJ2-7; 7 bases map to TRBD1. The V and J ends lost 6 bases and 3 bases, in that order; junction bases with no gene match: 11. This CDR3 is 15 amino acids long. CDR1 is SNHLY and CDR2 is FYNNEI in the germline V gene. The CDR3 coding sequence is TGTGCCAGCAGCAGGGGGACAGACCCCTTCTACGAGCAGTACTTC. It codes for CASSRGTDPFYEQYF.

This chain connects TRBV7-2 to TRBJ2-6, with 11 positions matching TRBD2. CDR1 and CDR2 (germline): SGHTA, FQGNSA. CDR3 length: 17 residues. V lost 5 bases, J lost 4 bases, and 7 bases stayed unmatched. The CDR3 coding sequence is TGTGCCAGCAGCCTACTAGCGGGAGAGGCCGGGGCCAACGTCCTGACTTTC. Protein sequence: CASSLLAGEAGANVLTF.

This clone was seen a single time. The chain has TRBV2 and TRBJ1-5, with unresolved D. Germline V gene lookup returns CDR1 SNHLY and CDR2 FYNNEI. V was shortened by 5 bases and J by 2 bases, with 16 bases between the two germline ends. The CDR3 spans 16 residues. The CDR3 spells CASSPDAPGGNQPQHF. CDR3 coding DNA: TGTGCCAGCAGTCCGGACGCCCCCGGGGGCAATCAGCCCCAGCATTTT.

This rearrangement joins TRBV11-3 to TRBJ2-1; 9 bases map to TRBD2. J lost 10 bases, V lost 0 bases, and 13 bases had no gene match. The germline V gene encodes CDR1 SGHNT and CDR2 YENEEA. This CDR3 is built from 17 residues. CDR3 coding DNA: TGTGCCAGCAGCTTAGAGCTTGCGGGGGGGCATGTAGCCGAGCAGTTCTTC. It codes for CASSLELAGGHVAEQFF.

The V call is TRBV4-3, the J call TRBJ1-2, with 8 bases identical to TRBD1. Losses at the gene ends were 1 base for V and 2 bases for J; bases not matched to a gene: 9. Germline V gene data show CDR1 as LGHNA and CDR2 as YSLEER. The CDR3 is made up of 17 amino acids. The DNA of the CDR3 is TGCGCCAGCAGCCAAGCCCTCGGACAGGGAACCAACTATGGCTACACCTTC. This sequence encodes CASSQALGQGTNYGYTF.

CDR3 sequence reads: CASSQESISVKNTEAFF. CDR3 DNA: TGCGCCAGCAGCCAAGAGTCTATTTCTGTGAAAAACACTGAAGCTTTCTTT. This sequence joins TRBV4-3 and TRBJ1-1; D is undetermined. Germline V gene sequence: CDR1 LGHNA, CDR2 YSLEER. The ends were cut back, 0 bases at V and 2 bases at J, with 16 bases in the middle. The CDR3 length is 17 residues.

The chain joins TRBV19 to TRBJ1-3, with D perhaps matching TRBD1 (6 bases). The CDR3 is made up of 14 amino acids. V was pared by 4 bases and J by 4 bases, with 11 bases between. Germline CDR1 and CDR2: LNHDA and SQIVND (reference sequence). CDR3 sequence: CASSRPGAGNTIYF. CDR3 DNA sequence: TGTGCCAGTAGTAGACCAGGGGCCGGAAACACCATATATTTT.

The chain combines TRBV30 with TRBJ1-2, with a possible D match to TRBD1 (6 bases). CDR1 is GTSNPN, CDR2 SVGIG, per germline (reference sequence). The CDR3 consists of 14 residues. The ends were cut back, 4 bases at V and 3 bases at J, with 15 bases in the middle. CDR3 bases: TGTGCCTGGACAGGGGAATCCGACTACTATGGCTACACCTTC. Protein: CAWTGESDYYGYTF. Using reference TRBV30 and TRBJ1-2 for the parts outside the CDR3, the full variable domain is SQTIHQWPATLVQPVGSPLSLECTVEGTSNPNLYWYRQAAGRGLQLLFYSVGIGQISSEVPQNLSASRPQDRQFILSSKKLLLSDSGFYLCAWTGESDYYGYTFGSGTRLTVV.

This chain uses TRBV19 with TRBJ2-7; D gene ambiguous. The CDR3 spans 15 residues. Germline-derived CDR1 and CDR2 are LNHDA and SQIVND (reference sequence). V lost 3 bases to trimming and J lost 3 bases, with 15 bases between them. The CDR3 spells CASSMFESTFYEQYF. The CDR3 DNA sequence: TGTGCCAGTAGTATGTTTGAGTCTACCTTCTACGAGCAGTACTTC.

V is TRBV15 and J is TRBJ1-1; possibly TRBD1 for D (6 bases). V was cut by 5 bases and J by 11 bases, with 12 bases left in between. Germline assignment: CDR1 LNHNV and CDR2 YYDKDF (reference sequence). This CDR3 region has 11 residues. CDR3 protein: CATSGQFRAFF. The CDR3 nucleotides are TGTGCCACCAGCGGACAGTTCCGGGCTTTCTTT.

The V and J genes are TRBV5-1 and TRBJ2-5; D is perhaps TRBD2 (6 bases). The CDR3 is 16 residues long. CDR1 and CDR2 (germline): SGHRS, YFSETQ. V dropped 2 bases and J dropped 5 bases, with 19 bases sitting between them. This CDR3 reads CASSFRPNGRGETQYF. The DNA for the CDR3 is TGCGCCAGCAGCTTTCGCCCCAACGGGAGAGGGGAGACCCAGTACTTC.

The chain links TRBV6-5 to TRBJ1-6; possibly TRBD1 for D (6 bases). Germline CDR1 reads MNHEY; CDR2 reads SVGAGI. The V end was cut by 2 bases, the J end by 9 bases, with 11 bases between. This CDR3 has 14 residues. This CDR3 is CASSYPMTGSPLHF. The CDR3 nucleotides read TGTGCCAGCAGTTACCCTATGACAGGTTCACCCCTCCACTTT.

CDR3 amino acids: CASRTGTIENEQFF. The CDR3, as DNA: TGTGCCAGTCGCACCGGGACTATAGAAAATGAGCAGTTCTTC. The chain recombines TRBV19 with TRBJ2-1, with TRBD2 matching over 7 bases. This CDR3 is 14 amino acids long. From germline, CDR1 is LNHDA and CDR2 SQIVND (reference sequence). V dropped 8 bases and J dropped 7; count of bases not matched to a gene: 11.

This clone showed up just a few times. The chain has TRBV5-6 and TRBJ1-2; D gene ambiguous. This CDR3 spans 15 amino acids. The germline gives CDR1 SGHDT, CDR2 YYEEEE. Trimming removed 2 bases from V and 0 bases from J, with 11 bases in between. CDR3 in DNA: TGTGCCAGCAGCTTTACTACCAGTTCTAACTATGGCTACACCTTC. Translation gives CASSFTTSSNYGYTF.

V gene TRBV11-2 combines with J gene TRBJ1-6; TRBD1 matches at 7 bases. V trimming: 5 bases; J trimming: 10 bases; junction bases outside the gene matches: 8. The CDR3 extends over 14 amino acids. Germline lookup yields CDR1 SGHAT and CDR2 FQNNGV. CDR3 residues: CASSIFDRDSPLHF. The CDR3 nucleotides are TGTGCCAGCAGCATCTTCGACAGGGACTCACCCCTCCACTTT.

The J gene is TRBJ1-4, the V gene TRBV15, with no clear D. V was clipped by 1 base and J by 5 bases, with 5 bases between them. The CDR3 covers 13 residues. CDR1 is LNHNV and CDR2 is YYDKDF in the germline V gene (reference sequence). In nucleotides, the CDR3 is TGTGCCACCAGCAGAGTCCCAAATGAAAAACTGTTTTTT. Its protein product is CATSRVPNEKLFF. The full variable domain, with the rest looked up from reference TRBV15 and TRBJ1-4, is DAMVIQNPRYQVTQFGKPVTLSCSQTLNHNVMYWYQQKSSQAPKLLFHYYDKDFNNEADTPDNFQSRRPNTSFCFLDIRSPGLGDTAMYLCATSRVPNEKLFFGSGTQLSVL.

The J gene is TRBJ2-3, the V gene TRBV7-9; D is ambiguous. The V and J ends lost 8 bases and 5 bases respectively, with 11 bases between them. Germline CDR1 SEHNR, CDR2 FQNEAQ (reference sequence). The CDR3 is made up of 12 amino acids. In nucleotides, the CDR3 is TGTGCCAGCGGTACTCCCGGAGATACGCAGTATTTT. Protein sequence: CASGTPGDTQYF.

This chain links TRBV29-1 with TRBJ1-1; 7 nucleotides align to TRBD1. J gave up 0 bases and V 2 bases, and 3 bases lay outside the gene matches. Per the germline V gene, CDR1 is SQVTM and CDR2 is ANQGSEA. The CDR3 runs 14 residues. For the CDR3, the DNA is TGCAGCGTTGAATACAGGGGAGTGAACACTGAAGCTTTCTTT. As protein: CSVEYRGVNTEAFF.

The chain links TRBV10-3 to TRBJ1-2, with TRBD1 identical over 8 bases. J gave up 8 bases and V 7 bases, and 12 bases lay outside the gene matches. This CDR3 region has 14 residues. The germline CDR1 and CDR2 sequences are ENHRY and SYGVKD. The CDR3 spells CAITTGDLTKGYTF. In nucleotides, the CDR3 is TGTGCCATCACGACAGGGGACCTTACTAAGGGCTACACCTTC.

This chain uses TRBV7-2 with TRBJ1-1; 7 nucleotides align to TRBD1. CDR1 is SGHTA and CDR2 is FQGNSA in the germline V gene. V was pared by 0 bases and J by 4 bases, with 8 bases of the junction left unmatched. The CDR3 loop spans 16 amino acids. The CDR3 DNA reads as TGTGCCAGCAGCTTAGCGGCAGGGGGGTTGGGCACTGAAGCTTTCTTT. Its protein product is CASSLAAGGLGTEAFF.

The chain combines TRBV19 with TRBJ1-2, with D perhaps TRBD1 (6 bases). The CDR3 spans 13 residues. Germline CDR1 reads LNHDA; CDR2 reads SQIVND (reference sequence). Trimming stripped 5 bases from V and 4 bases from J, with 11 bases between. CDR3: CASSATGSYGYTF. The CDR3 DNA is TGTGCCAGTAGTGCCACAGGGAGCTATGGCTACACCTTC.

V usage is TRBV6-1 and J usage is TRBJ2-3; 9 bases are shared with TRBD2. Trimming at V came to 2 bases and at J to 0 bases, leaving 6 bases not matched to a gene. The CDR3 spans 17 residues. Germline CDR1 MNHNS, CDR2 SASEGT. CDR3 DNA sequence: TGTGCCAGCAGTGAAATGGCGGGGGGGCGTAGCACAGATACGCAGTATTTT. Translation gives CASSEMAGGRSTDTQYF.

This chain joins TRBV30 and TRBJ2-2; 7 nucleotides match TRBD2. The CDR3 loop spans 17 amino acids. The germline V gene has CDR1 GTSNPN and CDR2 SVGIG (reference sequence). The V segment lost 5 bases and the J segment 6 bases; nucleotides outside the gene matches: 18. Here the CDR3 DNA reads TGTGCCTGGGGACACTTTAGACTAGCCCCTGATCCCGGGGAGCTGTTTTTT. The encoded protein is CAWGHFRLAPDPGELFF. Using reference TRBV30 and TRBJ2-2 for the parts outside the CDR3, the full variable domain is SQTIHQWPATLVQPVGSPLSLECTVEGTSNPNLYWYRQAAGRGLQLLFYSVGIGQISSEVPQNLSASRPQDRQFILSSKKLLLSDSGFYLCAWGHFRLAPDPGELFFGEGSRLTVL.

Here the CDR3 DNA reads TGTGCCAGCAGCTTATCAAACAGTAACCTCCGCAATGAGCAGTTCTTC. Translated, it gives CASSLSNSNLRNEQFF. V usage is TRBV7-2 and J usage is TRBJ2-1; no clear D gene. V lost 2 bases and J 6 bases, leaving 17 bases between the germline ends. Per germline, CDR1 SGHTA and CDR2 FQGNSA. The CDR3 extends over 16 amino acids.

This clone occurred once. The rearrangement uses TRBV12-3 or TRBV12-4 and TRBJ2-1; TRBD1 is a possible D gene (6 bases). V was clipped by 4 bases and J by 15 bases, with 16 bases between them. There are 12 residues in the CDR3. The CDR3 protein is CASSWSRARGFF. The CDR3, as DNA: TGTGCCAGCAGTTGGTCCCGGGCCAGGGGGTTCTTC.

The chain uses TRBV3-1 (or the pseudogene TRBV3-2) and TRBJ2-3, with D tentatively TRBD2 (6 bases). Germline values: CDR1 LGHDT, CDR2 YNNKEL (reference sequence). Trimming pared 4 bases from V and 1 base from J, leaving 15 bases between. This CDR3 region has 16 residues. CDR3 DNA: TGTGCCAGCAGCCCCCATTTGGAGCGGGGCACAGATACGCAGTATTTT. Amino acids: CASSPHLERGTDTQYF.

V and J are TRBV30 and TRBJ1-5; D gene unclear. V was clipped by 3 bases and J by 5 bases, with 11 bases between them. CDR1 and CDR2 from the germline V gene are GTSNPN and SVGIG (reference sequence). The CDR3 covers 13 residues. The CDR3 reads CAWRSGAHQPQHF. CDR3 bases: TGTGCCTGGAGATCCGGAGCGCATCAGCCCCAGCATTTT.

This chain links TRBV9 with TRBJ1-3, with 8 bases aligning to TRBD1. This CDR3 contains 15 residues. Trimming at V came to 1 base and at J to 4 bases, leaving 4 bases not matched to a gene. Germline V gives CDR1 SGDLS, CDR2 YYNGEE. The CDR3, as DNA: TGTGCCAGCAGCGTACAGGGGGCGCGCGGAAACACCATATATTTT. It codes for CASSVQGARGNTIYF.

This chain links TRBV3-1 (or the pseudogene TRBV3-2) with TRBJ2-2; 11 bases line up with TRBD2. This CDR3 comprises 17 residues. The germline CDR1 and CDR2 sequences are LGHDT and YNNKEL (reference sequence). The trim removed 1 base at V and 5 bases at J, leaving 6 bases unmatched. The CDR3 DNA is TGTGCCAGCAGCCAAGGTGCTAGCGGGGGGAGGACCGGGGAGCTGTTTTTT. Its protein product is CASSQGASGGRTGELFF.

CDR3 residues: CASSQGSGNTIYF. As DNA, the CDR3 is TGTGCCAGCAGTCAGGGCTCTGGAAACACCATATATTTT. This chain links TRBV25-1 with TRBJ1-3; TRBD1 is a possible D gene (5 bases). Germline V lookup: CDR1 MGHDK, CDR2 SYGVNS. Trimming pared 5 bases from V and 0 bases from J, leaving 5 bases between. The CDR3 totals 13 residues.

This clone was counted a single time. The CDR3: CASSEGTSGVNEQFF. CDR3 in DNA: TGTGCCAGCAGTGAAGGGACTAGCGGGGTCAATGAGCAGTTCTTC. This chain joins TRBV2 and TRBJ2-1, with 12 positions matching TRBD2. With V trimmed by 1 base and J by 6 bases, 1 base remained unmatched. The CDR3 runs 15 residues. In germline, CDR1 is SNHLY, CDR2 FYNNEI.